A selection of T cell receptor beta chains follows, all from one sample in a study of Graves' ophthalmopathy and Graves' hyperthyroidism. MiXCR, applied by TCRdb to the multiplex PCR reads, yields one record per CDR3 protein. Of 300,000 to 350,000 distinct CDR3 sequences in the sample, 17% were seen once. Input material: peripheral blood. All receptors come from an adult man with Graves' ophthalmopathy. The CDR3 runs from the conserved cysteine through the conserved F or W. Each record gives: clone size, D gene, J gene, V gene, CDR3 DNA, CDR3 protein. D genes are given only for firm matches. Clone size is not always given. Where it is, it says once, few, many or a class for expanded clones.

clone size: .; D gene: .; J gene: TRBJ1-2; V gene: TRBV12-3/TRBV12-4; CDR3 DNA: TGTGCCAGCAGTTCGACAGGCTCTAGAGGCTACACCTTC; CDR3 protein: CASSSTGSRGYTF
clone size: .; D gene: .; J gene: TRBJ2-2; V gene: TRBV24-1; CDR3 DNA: TGTGCCACCAGTGATCCGGGACATGAGACCGGGGAGCTGTTTTTT; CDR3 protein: CATSDPGHETGELFF
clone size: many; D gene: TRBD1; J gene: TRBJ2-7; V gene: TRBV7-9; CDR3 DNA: TGTGCCAGCAGCTTAAGGACAGGGGGCTTCTACGAGCAGTACTTC; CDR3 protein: CASSLRTGGFYEQYF
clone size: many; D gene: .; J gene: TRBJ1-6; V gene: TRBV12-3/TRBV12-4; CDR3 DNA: TGTGCCAGCAGCCCCGGGACGGGGACGGATTCACCCCTCCACTTT; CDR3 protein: CASSPGTGTDSPLHF
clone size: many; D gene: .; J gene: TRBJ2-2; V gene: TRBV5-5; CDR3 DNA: TGTGCCAGCAGCTTATCTGGGACGGCGAACACCGGGGAGCTGGTTTTT; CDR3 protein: CASSLSGTANTGELVF
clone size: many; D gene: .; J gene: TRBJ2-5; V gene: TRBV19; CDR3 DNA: TGTGCCAGTAGGGGAACAGGTTTGGAGACCCAGTACTTC; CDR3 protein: CASRGTGLETQYF
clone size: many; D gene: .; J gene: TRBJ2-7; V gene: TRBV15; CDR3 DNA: TGTGCCACCAGCAGATCATCCAGCTACGAGCAGTACTTC; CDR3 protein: CATSRSSSYEQYF
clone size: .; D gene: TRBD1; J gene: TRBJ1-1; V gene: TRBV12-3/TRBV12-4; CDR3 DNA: TGTGCCAGCAGCCCAACAGGGGGCGGCTCGAGGACTGAAGCTTTCTTT; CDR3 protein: CASSPTGGGSRTEAFF
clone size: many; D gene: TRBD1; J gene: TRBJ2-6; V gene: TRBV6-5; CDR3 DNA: TGTGCCAGCAGTTCCCGACAGGGGTCCGGGGCCAACGTCCTGACTTTC; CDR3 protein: CASSSRQGSGANVLTF
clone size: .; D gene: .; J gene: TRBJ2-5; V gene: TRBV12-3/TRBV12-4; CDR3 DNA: TGTGCCAGCAGTTTTCGCCGGGACTCTTGGCAAGAGACCCAGTACTTC; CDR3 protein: CASSFRRDSWQETQYF
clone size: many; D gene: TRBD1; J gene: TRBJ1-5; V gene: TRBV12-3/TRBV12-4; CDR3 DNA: TGTGCCAGCAGTTTAGGGAAGTTGACAGGGATCAATCAGCCCCAGCATTTT; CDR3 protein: CASSLGKLTGINQPQHF
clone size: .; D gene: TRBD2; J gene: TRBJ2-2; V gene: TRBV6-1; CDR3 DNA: TGTGCCAGCAGTGAACCTAGCGGGGTTACCGGGGAGCTGTTTTTT; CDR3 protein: CASSEPSGVTGELFF
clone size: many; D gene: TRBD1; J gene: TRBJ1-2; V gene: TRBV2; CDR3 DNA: TGTGCCAGCAACTCGGACAGGGCGGGTGGCTACACCTTC; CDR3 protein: CASNSDRAGGYTF
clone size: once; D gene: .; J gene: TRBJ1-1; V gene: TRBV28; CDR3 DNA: TGTGCCAGCACCATGGTAGGGGGTGCGGCTTTCTTT; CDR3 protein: CASTMVGGAAFF
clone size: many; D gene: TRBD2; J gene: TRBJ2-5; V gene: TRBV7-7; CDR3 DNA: TGTGCTAGCGCAAGCGGGAGGGGAGAGACCCAGTACTTC; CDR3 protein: CASASGRGETQYF
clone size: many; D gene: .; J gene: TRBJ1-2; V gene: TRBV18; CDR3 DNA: TGTGCCAGCAGCCCCGGGACGGACTATGGCTACACCTTC; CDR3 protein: CASSPGTDYGYTF
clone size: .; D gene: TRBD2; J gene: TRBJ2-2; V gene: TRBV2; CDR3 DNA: TGTGCCAGCCGACTAGCGGGCGACACCGGGGAGCTGTTTTTT; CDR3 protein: CASRLAGDTGELFF
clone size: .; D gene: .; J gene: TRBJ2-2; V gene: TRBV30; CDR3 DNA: TGTGCCTGGAGGGGCAGGGGAGATATCGGGGAGCTGTTTTTT; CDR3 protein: CAWRGRGDIGELFF
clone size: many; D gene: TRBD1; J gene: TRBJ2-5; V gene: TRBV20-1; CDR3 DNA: TGCAGTGCTAGCCGACCCCCGGGACAGGGATTGGGGACCCAGTACTTC; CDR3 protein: CSASRPPGQGLGTQYF
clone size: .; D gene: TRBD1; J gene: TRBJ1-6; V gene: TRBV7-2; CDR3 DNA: TGTGCCAGCAGCTCGACAGGGCGGAATTCACCCCCCCACTTT; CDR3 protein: CASSSTGRNSPPHF
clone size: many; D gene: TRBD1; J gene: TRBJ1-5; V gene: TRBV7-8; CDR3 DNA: TGTGCCAGCAGCTCCGGGACAGGGGGTTATAGCAATCAGCCCCAGCATTTT; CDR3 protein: CASSSGTGGYSNQPQHF
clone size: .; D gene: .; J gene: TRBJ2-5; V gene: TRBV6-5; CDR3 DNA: TGTGCCAGCAGTTCTGACGGGCCCGGGAAGACCCAGTACTTC; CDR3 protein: CASSSDGPGKTQYF
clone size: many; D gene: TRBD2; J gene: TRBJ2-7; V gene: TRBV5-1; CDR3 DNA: TGCGCCAGCAGCGTTCGTGGGGAACTAGCGGGAGGGCAGTACTACGAGCAGTACTTC; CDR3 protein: CASSVRGELAGGQYYEQYF
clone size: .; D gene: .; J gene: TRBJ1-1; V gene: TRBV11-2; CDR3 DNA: TGTGCCAGCAGCTTACTGAATATGAACACTGAAGCTTCCTTT; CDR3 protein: CASSLLNMNTEASF
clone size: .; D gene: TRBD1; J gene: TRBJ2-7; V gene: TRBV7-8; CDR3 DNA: TGTGCCAGCAGCACCGGGACAGTGGTCTACGAGCAGTACTTC; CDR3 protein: CASSTGTVVYEQYF
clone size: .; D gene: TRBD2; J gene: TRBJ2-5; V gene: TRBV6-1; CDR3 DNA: TGTGCCAGCAGTAAAACTAGCGGGGGGGCCCAGGAGACCCAGTACTTC; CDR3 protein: CASSKTSGGAQETQYF
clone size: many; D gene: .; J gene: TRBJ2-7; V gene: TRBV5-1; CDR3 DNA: TGCGCCAGCAGCCCCCTGACAGGTGGAGTAACCTACGAGCAGTACTTC; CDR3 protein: CASSPLTGGVTYEQYF
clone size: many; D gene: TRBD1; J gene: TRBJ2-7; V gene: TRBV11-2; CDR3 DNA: TGTGCCAGCATGCGAACCGGGACAGGGATCTACGAGCAGTACTTC; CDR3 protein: CASMRTGTGIYEQYF
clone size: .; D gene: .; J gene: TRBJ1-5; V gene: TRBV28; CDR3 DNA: TGTGCCAGCAGTACCCCAGGGAGCAATCAGCCCCAGCATTTT; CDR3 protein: CASSTPGSNQPQHF
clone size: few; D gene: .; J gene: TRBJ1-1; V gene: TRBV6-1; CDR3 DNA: TGTGCCAGCAGCCAAGGGACGGGGAACACTGAAGCTTTCTTT; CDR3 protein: CASSQGTGNTEAFF
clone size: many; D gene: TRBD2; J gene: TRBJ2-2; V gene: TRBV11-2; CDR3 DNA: TGTGCCAGCAGCTTAGACGGGACAGGGGGGACTAGCGGGAGTACCGGGGAGCTGTTTTTT; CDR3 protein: CASSLDGTGGTSGSTGELFF
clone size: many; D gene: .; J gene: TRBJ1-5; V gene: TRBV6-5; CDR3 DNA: TGTGCCAGCAGTTACGGGGTTGATCAGCCCCAGCATTTT; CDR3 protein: CASSYGVDQPQHF
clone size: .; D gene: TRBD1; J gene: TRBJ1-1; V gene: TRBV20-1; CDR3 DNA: TGCAGTGCTTTGGGGGGACAGCTGAACACTGAAGCTTTCTTT; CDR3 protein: CSALGGQLNTEAFF
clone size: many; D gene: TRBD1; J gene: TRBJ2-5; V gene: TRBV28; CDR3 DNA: TGTGCCAGCAGTGAGAGGGACAGGGGGAGACGGGAGACCCAGTACTTC; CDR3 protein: CASSERDRGRRETQYF
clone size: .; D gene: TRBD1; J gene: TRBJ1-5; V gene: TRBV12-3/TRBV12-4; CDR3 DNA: TGTGCCAGCAGTCCGGACAGGGTGGGTCAGCCCCAGCATTTT; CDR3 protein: CASSPDRVGQPQHF
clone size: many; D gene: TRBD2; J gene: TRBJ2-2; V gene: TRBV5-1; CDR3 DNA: TGCGCCAGCAGCTGGGGACTAGCGGGAGTGAACACCGGGGAGCTGTTTTTT; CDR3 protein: CASSWGLAGVNTGELFF
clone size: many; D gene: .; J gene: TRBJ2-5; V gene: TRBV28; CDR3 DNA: TGTGCCAGCAGTTTATTAGGGTGGGAGACCCAGTACTTC; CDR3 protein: CASSLLGWETQYF
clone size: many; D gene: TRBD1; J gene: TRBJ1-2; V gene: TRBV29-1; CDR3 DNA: TGCAGCGTCGAAGATGGACAGGTCTATGGCTACACCTTC; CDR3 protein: CSVEDGQVYGYTF
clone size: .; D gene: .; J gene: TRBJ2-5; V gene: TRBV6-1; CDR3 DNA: TGCGCCAGAAGTGAAGGAAGGAGAACTCATCAGTACTTC; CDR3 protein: CARSEGRRTHQYF
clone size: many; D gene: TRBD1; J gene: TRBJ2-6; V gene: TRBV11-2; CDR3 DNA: TGTGCCAGCAGCCTGAGAGGGGGCAGGGGGCAGGGTGCCAACGTCCTGACTTTC; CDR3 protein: CASSLRGGRGQGANVLTF
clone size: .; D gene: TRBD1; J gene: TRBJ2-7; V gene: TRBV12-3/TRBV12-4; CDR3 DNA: TGTGCCAGCAGTAGGACAGGGCGGGGCCCCGAGCAGTACTTC; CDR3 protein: CASSRTGRGPEQYF
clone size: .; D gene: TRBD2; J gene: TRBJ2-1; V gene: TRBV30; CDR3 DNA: TGTGCCTGGAGTGTCACTAGCGAGGAGCAGTTCTTC; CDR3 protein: CAWSVTSEEQFF
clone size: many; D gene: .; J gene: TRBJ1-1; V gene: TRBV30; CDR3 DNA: TGTGCCTGGAGCCCCGCCACTGAAGCTTTCTTT; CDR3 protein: CAWSPATEAFF
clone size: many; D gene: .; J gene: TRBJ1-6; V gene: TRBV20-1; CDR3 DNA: TGCAGTGCCCGCCCCAGGGCCAATAATTCACCCCTCCACTTT; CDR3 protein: CSARPRANNSPLHF
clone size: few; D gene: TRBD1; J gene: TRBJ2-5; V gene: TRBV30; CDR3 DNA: TGTGCCTGGAGTGGAGGGGGCGTCGGGGAGACCCAGTACTTC; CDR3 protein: CAWSGGGVGETQYF
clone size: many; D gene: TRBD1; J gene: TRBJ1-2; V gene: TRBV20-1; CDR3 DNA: TGCAGTGCGACCCGGGACAGTAACTATGGCTACACCTTC; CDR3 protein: CSATRDSNYGYTF
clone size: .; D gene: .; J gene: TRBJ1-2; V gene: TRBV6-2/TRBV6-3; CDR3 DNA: TGTGCCAGCAGACGTACAGGGACGGACTATGGCTACACCTTC; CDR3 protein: CASRRTGTDYGYTF
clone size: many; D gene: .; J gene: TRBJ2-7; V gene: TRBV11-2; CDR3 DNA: TGTGCCAGCAGCTTGTTACGTACCTACGAGCAGTACTTC; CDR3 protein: CASSLLRTYEQYF